The 32 T cell receptor beta chains reported below all come from one sample, sequenced in a study of cytomegalovirus exposure and HLA in healthy donors. Primers: 60 Vbeta forward and 13 Jbeta reverse. The protocol was immunoSEQ multiplex PCR, while the TCRdb copy is restricted to in-frame clones and leaves out a portion. The sample carries about 170,000 clones, over 75% recorded once. Sequenced material: PBMCs. These receptors were collected from a male donor in good health and CMV-seronegative.

This clone was picked up a small number of times. This chain links TRBV27 with TRBJ1-4; unclear D gene. This CDR3 has 13 residues. Germline CDR1 and CDR2: MNHEY and SMNVEV (reference sequence). With 4 bases removed from V and 6 bases from J, the gap between germline ends came to 9 bases. CDR3 sequence: CASSSGLYEKLFF. CDR3 nucleotide sequence: TGTGCCAGCAGTTCGGGGTTGTATGAAAAACTGTTTTTT.

Remarks on this clone: An end of the junction differs from the germline gene, which may be a read error. This chain joins TRBV6-1 and TRBJ2-3; TRBD2 aligns across 11 bases. There are 17 residues in the CDR3. The germline V gene has CDR1 MNHNS and CDR2 SASEGT. The CDR3: CASSEGASGGITDTQYF. The CDR3 DNA follows: TGTGCCAGCAGCGAAGGGGCTAGCGGGGGGATCACAGATACGCAGTATTTT.

The rearrangement uses TRBV6-5 and TRBJ2-3; 8 bases are shared with TRBD2. V shed 4 bases and J 5 bases; nucleotides not matched to a gene: 8. The CDR3 is 15 amino acids. Germline CDR1 reads MNHEY; CDR2 reads SVGAGI. The CDR3 loop is CASSWVPAGVDTQYF. CDR3 coding DNA: TGTGCCAGCAGTTGGGTCCCAGCGGGGGTAGATACGCAGTATTTT.

This chain uses TRBV10-3 with TRBJ2-1; 13 bases are shared with TRBD2. The CDR3 is made up of 15 amino acids. Losses at the gene ends were 7 bases for V and 7 bases for J; bases not matched to a gene: 7. In germline, CDR1 is ENHRY, CDR2 SYGVKD. The chain's CDR3 is CAITGTSGVLNEQFF. The CDR3 DNA is TGTGCCATCACCGGGACTAGCGGGGTTTTAAATGAGCAGTTCTTC.

J is TRBJ1-2 and V is TRBV28; D is undetermined. V dropped 7 bases and J dropped 4 bases, with 13 bases sitting between them. There are 13 residues in the CDR3. The germline V gene has CDR1 MDHEN and CDR2 SYDVKM. The CDR3, as DNA: TGTGCCAGCACCCCCGACAAGATCTATGGCTACACCTTC. Residues: CASTPDKIYGYTF.

The rearrangement links TRBV7-6 to TRBJ2-6, with 7 bases aligning to TRBD1. CDR3 length: 17 amino acids. Germline values: CDR1 SGHVS, CDR2 FNYEAQ. V was pared by 1 base and J by 0 bases, with 3 bases of the junction left unmatched. The CDR3 nucleotides read TGTGCCAGCAGCTTAGGGACAGGTCGCTCTGGGGCCAACGTCCTGACTTTC. It yields the protein CASSLGTGRSGANVLTF.

The J gene is TRBJ1-1, the V gene TRBV6-1; 8 nucleotides line up with TRBD1. CDR1 and CDR2 from the germline V gene are MNHNS and SASEGT. V lost 10 bases to trimming and J lost 8 bases; unmatched junction nucleotides: 3. CDR3 length equals 10 residues. CDR3 DNA: TGTGCCACCAGGACAGGGGAAGCTTTCTTT. This codes for CATRTGEAFF.

This sequence joins TRBV9 and TRBJ1-5, with D hard to call. V lost 3 bases and J lost 4, with 8 bases in between. CDR3 length: 13 amino acids. The germline V gene encodes CDR1 SGDLS and CDR2 YYNGEE. CDR3 amino acids: CASSADGNQPQHF. DNA of the CDR3: TGTGCCAGCAGCGCCGACGGGAATCAGCCCCAGCATTTT.

This clone occurred a few times. V is TRBV5-1 and J is TRBJ1-3, with a possible D match to TRBD1 (6 bases). Germline V gives CDR1 SGHRS, CDR2 YFSETQ. There are 15 residues in the CDR3. Trimming took off 0 bases at V and 1 base at J, with 8 bases between the two ends. The CDR3 DNA is TGCGCCAGCAGCTTGGAACAGGGATCTGGAAACACCATATATTTT. Translated: CASSLEQGSGNTIYF.

The chain joins TRBV18 to TRBJ2-2, with a possible D match to TRBD1 (5 bases). CDR3 length: 14 amino acids. The V gene lost 6 bases and the J gene lost 4 bases, with 12 bases spanning the gap. In germline, CDR1 is KGHSH, CDR2 LQKENI. The CDR3 sequence: CASSQTTGTGELFF. CDR3 nucleotide sequence: TGTGCCAGCTCCCAAACCACAGGCACCGGGGAGCTGTTTTTT.

This chain uses TRBV7-8 with TRBJ1-2; 8 nucleotides align to TRBD1. Germline V gene data show CDR1 as SGHVS and CDR2 as FQNEAQ. V was pared by 5 bases and J by 8 bases, with 7 bases of the junction left unmatched. This CDR3 contains 13 residues. The CDR3 spells CASSPTGEGGYTF. The CDR3 nucleotides read TGTGCCAGCAGCCCGACAGGGGAAGGGGGCTACACCTTC.

This clone was picked up one time. This chain connects TRBV4-1 to TRBJ1-2; perhaps TRBD1 as D (5 bases). Germline values: CDR1 MGHRA, CDR2 YSYEKL. V was cut by 1 base and J by 0 bases, with 12 bases left in between. CDR3 length: 16 amino acids. Here the CDR3 reads CASSQGGRFPNYGYTF. The CDR3 DNA sequence: TGCGCCAGCAGCCAAGGGGGGAGGTTCCCTAACTATGGCTACACCTTC.

As concerns this clone: The junction departs from the called germline gene at one end, perhaps through a read error. The chain uses TRBV18 and TRBJ1-3, with a tentative D call TRBD1 (6 bases). The CDR3 is 16 residues long. Germline V gene sequence: CDR1 KGHSH, CDR2 LQKENI. In nucleotides, the CDR3 is TGTGCCAGCCCACCTATGGACAGCTCGGCTGGAAACACCATATATTTT. Translation: CASPPMDSSAGNTIYF.

The chain is built from TRBV28 and TRBJ2-6; 14 nucleotides align to TRBD2. Trimming took 1 base from V and 2 from J; bases not matched to a gene: 7. Germline CDR1 MDHEN, CDR2 SYDVKM. The CDR3 is 20 amino acids. DNA for the CDR3: TGTGCCAGCAGTTTATCCAGACCGGGACTAGCGGGGGCTGGGGCCAACGTCCTGACTTTC. Translation: CASSLSRPGLAGAGANVLTF.

V is TRBV5-5 and J is TRBJ1-4; no reliable D call. Trimming cost V 3 bases and J 3 bases, with 15 bases left between them. The CDR3 has 16 amino acids. Germline V gene lookup returns CDR1 SGHKS and CDR2 YYEKEE (reference sequence). CDR3 DNA: TGTGCCAGCAGCTCCGATATGAATACGGCTAATGAAAAACTGTTTTTT. Encoded protein: CASSSDMNTANEKLFF.

This chain joins TRBV10-3 and TRBJ2-4, with D possibly being TRBD2 (6 bases). V lost 5 bases, J lost 5 bases, and 10 bases lay in between. Germline loops: CDR1 ENHRY, CDR2 SYGVKD. The CDR3 runs 13 residues. CDR3 residues: CAISTGSQNIQYF. The CDR3 nucleotides read TGTGCCATCAGTACCGGGAGCCAAAACATTCAGTACTTC.

Only one count was recorded for this clone. The chain has TRBV6-1 and TRBJ1-2; D call uncertain. V dropped 6 bases and J dropped 7 bases, with 12 bases sitting between them. The CDR3 spans 12 residues. CDR1 is MNHNS and CDR2 is SASEGT in the germline V gene. CDR3: CASRNGGGGYTF. The CDR3 DNA is TGTGCCAGCAGGAACGGCGGCGGTGGCTACACCTTC.

This chain links TRBV7-9 with TRBJ2-7, with D possibly TRBD2 on 6 matching bases. Germline CDR1 is SEHNR and CDR2 is FQNEAQ (reference sequence). This CDR3 region has 14 residues. The germline V and J ends were trimmed by 4 bases and 4 bases, with 14 bases remaining between them. CDR3 nucleotide sequence: TGTGCCAGCAGCTCCCGGGACTGGGGTTACGAGCAGTACTTC. Translating gives CASSSRDWGYEQYF.

This clone occurred a few times. V is TRBV18 and J is TRBJ2-7, with TRBD1 matching over 11 bases. CDR3 length equals 16 residues. With 3 bases clipped from V and 1 base from J, the junction kept 5 bases outside the gene matches. CDR1 and CDR2 from the germline V gene are KGHSH and LQKENI. CDR3 amino acids: CASSPGGQGASYEQYF. In nucleotides, the CDR3 is TGTGCCAGCTCACCGGGAGGACAGGGGGCTTCCTACGAGCAGTACTTC.

The chain uses TRBV5-6 and TRBJ2-3; 10 bases match TRBD1. Trimming took 3 bases from V and 8 from J; bases not matched to a gene: 9. CDR1 and CDR2 from the germline V gene are SGHDT and YYEEEE. This CDR3 has 15 residues. The CDR3: CASSSGTGAWGTQYF. CDR3 sequence (DNA): TGTGCCAGCAGCTCCGGGACAGGGGCCTGGGGTACGCAGTATTTT.

The chain links TRBV4-3 to TRBJ1-2; 9 bases map to TRBD1. Trimming removed 3 bases from V and 7 bases from J; junction bases left unmatched: 9. The length of the CDR3 is 15 residues. Germline lookup yields CDR1 LGHNA and CDR2 YSLEER. The CDR3 coding sequence is TGCGCCAGCAGCCACCTGACAGGGGGGTCCGCTGGCTACACCTTC. Translating gives CASSHLTGGSAGYTF.

The V and J genes are TRBV11-3 and TRBJ2-3; 9 bases map to TRBD2. After removal of 5 bases from V and 6 bases from J, the junction contained 9 bases not matched to a gene. Germline CDR1 SGHNT, CDR2 YENEEA. This CDR3 has 15 residues. The CDR3 protein is CASSQAGGTLDTQYF. In DNA form, the CDR3 reads TGTGCCAGCAGCCAAGCGGGGGGAACCCTGGATACGCAGTATTTT.

The rearrangement uses TRBV7-6 and TRBJ1-3, with 8 bases matching TRBD1. The J segment lost 9 bases and the V segment lost 1 base, leaving 8 bases of the junction unmatched. Per the germline V gene, CDR1 is SGHVS and CDR2 is FNYEAQ. This CDR3 contains 15 residues. For the CDR3, the DNA is TGTGCCAGCAGCTTAGGGGCAGGGGGCGTCGGCACCATATATTTT. Its translation is CASSLGAGGVGTIYF.

This clone was seen a single time. The chain uses TRBV2 and TRBJ2-7, with 10 positions matching TRBD1. This CDR3 is 13 amino acids long. Unmatched junction bases numbered 8, after V lost 10 bases and J lost 5 bases. CDR1 is SNHLY and CDR2 is FYNNEI in the germline V gene. The CDR3 is CATTRGTGDEQYF. As DNA, the CDR3 is TGTGCCACGACACGGGGGACAGGGGACGAGCAGTACTTC.

The chain employs TRBV4-2 and TRBJ1-2; 7 nucleotides agree with TRBD1. The CDR3 is 17 residues long. Per the germline V gene, CDR1 is LGHNA and CDR2 is YNFKEQ. V lost 3 bases and J lost 4; bases outside the gene matches: 14. The CDR3 DNA follows: TGTGCCAGCAGCCAGAGACTCGGGACAGTATCTTCCTATGGCTACACCTTC. Amino acid sequence: CASSQRLGTVSSYGYTF.

The chain is built from TRBV30 and TRBJ1-2, with a tentative D call TRBD1 (6 bases). V dropped 5 bases and J dropped 5 bases, with 12 bases sitting between them. The CDR3 sequence is 12 residues long. CDR1 and CDR2 (germline): GTSNPN, SVGIG (reference sequence). CDR3 coding DNA: TGTGCCTGGGCGCAACAGGGTTATGGCTACACCTTC. Amino acid sequence: CAWAQQGYGYTF.

DNA for the CDR3: TGCGCCAGCAGCTTGATCTCAGGGGCGGATGAGCAGTTCTTC. Amino acids: CASSLISGADEQFF. The chain is built from TRBV5-1 and TRBJ2-1; TRBD1 might be the D (6 bases). The CDR3 runs to 14 residues. Germline CDR1 reads SGHRS; CDR2 reads YFSETQ. Deletions cut 1 base from V and 8 bases from J, with 13 bases between.

The chain has TRBV18 and TRBJ1-1, with a possible D match to TRBD1 (5 bases). The CDR3 extends over 15 amino acids. Germline V gene data show CDR1 as KGHSH and CDR2 as LQKENI. V gave up 2 bases and J gave up 0 bases, with 10 bases separating them. The CDR3 sequence is CASSPSQTVNTEAFF. The CDR3 nucleotides read TGTGCCAGCTCACCAAGCCAGACAGTGAACACTGAAGCTTTCTTT.

V usage is TRBV18 and J usage is TRBJ2-2; D remains ambiguous. Germline V gene data show CDR1 as KGHSH and CDR2 as LQKENI. This CDR3 has 15 residues. V was clipped by 3 bases and J by 0 bases, with 8 bases between them. CDR3: CASSPDTANTGELFF. The CDR3 DNA reads as TGTGCCAGCTCACCCGACACCGCGAACACCGGGGAGCTGTTTTTT.

The chain has TRBV20-1 and TRBJ1-4, with a possible D match to TRBD1 (5 bases). V dropped 3 bases and J dropped 15 bases, with 14 bases sitting between them. CDR1 and CDR2 (germline): DFQATT, SNEGSKA (reference sequence). The CDR3 spans 11 residues. The DNA of the CDR3 is TGCAGTGCTAGGTCCGGGACTTGGTTGTTTTTT. It translates to CSARSGTWLFF.

J is TRBJ1-4 and V is TRBV5-1, with D tentatively TRBD1 (6 bases). Germline V lookup: CDR1 SGHRS, CDR2 YFSETQ. CDR3 length: 15 residues. V dropped 3 bases and J dropped 5 bases, with 14 bases sitting between them. The CDR3 DNA reads TGCGCCAGCAGCTCATTAGACAGGCCAAATGAAAAACTGTTTTTT. It is translated as CASSSLDRPNEKLFF.

This clone was seen once. The CDR3 DNA is TGTGCCAGCAGCCCGCAGGGAACCAGCTCCTACGAGCAGTACTTC. It translates to CASSPQGTSSYEQYF. The V gene is TRBV11-2, the J gene TRBJ2-7, with D possibly being TRBD1 (5 bases). Trimming shortened V by 5 bases and J by 0 bases, and 14 bases separated the two germline ends. Germline loops: CDR1 SGHAT, CDR2 FQNNGV. CDR3 length equals 15 residues.